Reported below is one T cell receptor beta chain. What it recognizes is unknown. Compared with germline, one end of the junction differs, possibly owing to a read error. This specimen belongs to a study of blood T cells in healthy people across ages. Primed by a sample-barcoded 5' primer and a J-beta primer mix, a second PCR proceeded for about 6 to 11 cycles. TCRdb used MiXCR to reprocess the 5' RACE reads, holding one entry per CDR3 protein. Of about 1,500,000 distinct CDR3 sequences in the sample, roughly 28% were seen once. Study-wide results and caveats: Per million T cells, the diversity of TCR beta decreased roughly linearly as age advanced.

The CDR3 has 15 amino acids. Germline V gene lookup returns CDR1 MGHRA and CDR2 YSYEKL. This chain uses TRBV4-1 with TRBJ1-2; 9 nucleotides match TRBD1. Material: blood. This receptor was identified in a woman younger than 45 in good health. CDR3 residues: CVSSQEGTGYYGYTF. In DNA form, the CDR3 reads TGCGTCAGCAGCCAAGAAGGGACAGGGTATTATGGCTACACCTTC.